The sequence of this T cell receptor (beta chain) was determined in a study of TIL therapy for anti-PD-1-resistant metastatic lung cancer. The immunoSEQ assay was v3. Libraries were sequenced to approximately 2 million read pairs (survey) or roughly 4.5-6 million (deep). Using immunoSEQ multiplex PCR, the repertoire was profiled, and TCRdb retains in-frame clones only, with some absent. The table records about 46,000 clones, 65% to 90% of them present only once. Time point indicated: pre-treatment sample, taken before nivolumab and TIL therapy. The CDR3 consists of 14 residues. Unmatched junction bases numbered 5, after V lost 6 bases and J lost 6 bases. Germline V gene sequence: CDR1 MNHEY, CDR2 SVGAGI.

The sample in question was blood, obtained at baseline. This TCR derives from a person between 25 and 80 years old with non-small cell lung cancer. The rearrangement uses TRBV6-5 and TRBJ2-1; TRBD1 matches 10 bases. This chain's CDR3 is CASRKTGGFNEQFF. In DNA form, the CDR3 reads TGTGCCAGCAGGAAGACAGGGGGCTTCAATGAGCAGTTCTTC.